Each of the 5 T cell receptor beta chains below was sequenced from the same sample in a study of blood T cell repertoires in COVID-19. This table comes from immunoSEQ multiplex PCR, and its TCRdb copy is limited to in-frame clones, with some not included. The data contain tens of thousands of clones, more than 80% of them singletons. The sample was peripheral blood. All receptors come from a woman aged 80 or over with acute or convalescent COVID-19.

CDR3 in DNA: TGCGCCAGCAGCTGGACAGCCACAGATACGCAGTATTTT. Amino acid sequence: CASSWTATDTQYF. The V call is TRBV5-1, the J call TRBJ2-3; maybe TRBD1 (6 bases). Trimming took 3 bases from V and 2 from J, leaving 7 bases between them. The CDR3 consists of 13 residues. Germline-derived CDR1 and CDR2 are SGHRS and YFSETQ.

V gene TRBV7-9 combines with J gene TRBJ2-3; 8 nucleotides agree with TRBD2. Germline trimming cut 4 bases from V and 0 bases from J; bases unmatched to any gene: 9. The CDR3 is 17 residues long. Germline-derived CDR1 and CDR2 are SEHNR and FQNEAQ (reference sequence). The CDR3 nucleotides read TGTGCCAGCAGCTCCTACCGACTAGCGTCTAGCACAGATACGCAGTATTTT. Protein: CASSSYRLASSTDTQYF.

This chain joins TRBV5-1 and TRBJ2-2, with D perhaps TRBD2 (6 bases). Germline CDR1 reads SGHRS; CDR2 reads YFSETQ. The CDR3 spans 14 residues. The V gene lost 7 bases and the J gene lost 5 bases, with 15 bases spanning the gap. The CDR3 sequence: CASRTRRETGELFF. The CDR3 DNA is TGCGCCAGCCGGACAAGACGGGAGACCGGGGAGCTGTTTTTT. Variable domain in full (rest from reference TRBV5-1 and TRBJ2-2): KAGVTQTPRYLIKTRGQQVTLSCSPISGHRSVSWYQQTPGQGLQFLFEYFSETQRNKGNFPGRFSGRQFSNSRSEMNVSTLELGDSALYLCASRTRRETGELFFGEGSRLTVL.

The V and J genes are TRBV3-1 (or the pseudogene TRBV3-2) and TRBJ2-1, with 7 bases lining up with TRBD2. This CDR3 is 21 amino acids long. The J segment lost 0 bases and the V segment lost 0 bases, leaving 17 bases of the junction unmatched. Germline values: CDR1 LGHDT, CDR2 YNNKEL (reference sequence). The CDR3: CASSQDQAQRLASISYNEQFF. The CDR3 DNA is TGTGCCAGCAGCCAAGACCAAGCACAAAGACTAGCTTCTATCTCCTACAATGAGCAGTTCTTC.

V and J are TRBV27 and TRBJ2-1, with D unresolved. Germline assignment: CDR1 MNHEY and CDR2 SMNVEV (reference sequence). V lost 0 bases and J lost 7, with 13 bases in between. The length of the CDR3 is 15 residues. CDR3 sequence reads: CASSLSSPRFNEQFF. The CDR3 DNA is TGTGCCAGCAGTTTATCGTCCCCTAGGTTTAATGAGCAGTTCTTC.